This T cell receptor (beta chain) was identified during a study of CD8 T cells in Susac syndrome. Germline CDR1 and CDR2: SQVTM and ANQGSEA. The CDR3 contains 10 residues. The germline V and J ends were trimmed by 5 bases and 8 bases, with 6 bases remaining between them. CD8+ and CD4+ T cells from blood underwent TCR beta sequencing, which was carried out in a high-throughput format. Relapsing-remitting disease, either stable or active, was present in the treatment-naive patients who were the multiple sclerosis controls. Reverse transcription of about 0.45 to 1 ug RNA was performed with random hexamers. Across 54 Vbeta and 13 Jbeta, immunoSEQ multiplex PCR amplified TCR beta CDR3. TCRdb itself ran the immunoSEQ multiplex PCR reads through MiXCR, one entry per CDR3 protein. The sample holds almost 450,000 distinct CDR3 sequences, approximately 89% seen once.

The source is a human donor with multiple sclerosis. The chain uses TRBV29-1 and TRBJ1-4; D is uncertain. Sequencing was done on a sample of CD8+ T cells from PBMCs. The CDR3 protein is CSVLGEKLFF. The CDR3 DNA sequence: TGCAGCGTTTTAGGGGAAAAACTGTTTTTT.